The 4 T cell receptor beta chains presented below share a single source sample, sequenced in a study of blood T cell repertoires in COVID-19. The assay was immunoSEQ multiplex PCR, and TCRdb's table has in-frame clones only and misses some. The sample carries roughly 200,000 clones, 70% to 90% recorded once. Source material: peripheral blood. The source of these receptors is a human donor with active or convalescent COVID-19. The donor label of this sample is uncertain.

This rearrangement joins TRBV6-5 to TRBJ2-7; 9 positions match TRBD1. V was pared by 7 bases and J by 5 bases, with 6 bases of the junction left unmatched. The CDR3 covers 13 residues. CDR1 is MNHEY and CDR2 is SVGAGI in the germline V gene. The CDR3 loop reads CASTDRGGDEQYF. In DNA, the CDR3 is TGTGCCAGCACGGACAGGGGAGGGGACGAGCAGTACTTC.

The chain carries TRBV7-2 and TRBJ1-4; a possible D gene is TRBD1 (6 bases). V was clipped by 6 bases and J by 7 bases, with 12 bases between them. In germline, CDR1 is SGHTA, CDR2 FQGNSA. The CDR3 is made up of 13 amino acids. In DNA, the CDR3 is TGTGCCAGCAGACAGGGTGCCCTTGAAAAACTGTTTTTT. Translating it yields CASRQGALEKLFF.

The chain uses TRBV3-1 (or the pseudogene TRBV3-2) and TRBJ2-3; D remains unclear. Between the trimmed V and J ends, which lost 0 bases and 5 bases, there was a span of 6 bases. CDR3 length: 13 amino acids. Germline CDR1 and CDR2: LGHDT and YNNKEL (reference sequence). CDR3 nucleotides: TGTGCCAGCAGCCAAGAACGACTAGATACGCAGTATTTT. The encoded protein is CASSQERLDTQYF.

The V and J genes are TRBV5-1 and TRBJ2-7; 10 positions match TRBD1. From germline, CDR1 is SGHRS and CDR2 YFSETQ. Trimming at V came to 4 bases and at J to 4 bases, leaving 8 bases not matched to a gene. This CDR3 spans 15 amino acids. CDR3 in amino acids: CASSPGGTGVYEQYF. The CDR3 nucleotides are TGCGCCAGCAGCCCAGGTGGGACAGGGGTGTACGAGCAGTACTTC.